The present T cell receptor beta chain was sequenced within a study of blood T cell repertoires in COVID-19. V lost 4 bases to trimming and J lost 8 bases; unmatched junction nucleotides: 9. The CDR3 extends over 15 amino acids. CDR1 and CDR2 from the germline V gene are MNHNS and SASEGT. Generated by immunoSEQ multiplex PCR, the TCRdb table keeps only in-frame clones and is missing some. The sample carries approximately 96,000 clones, around 90% recorded once. The sequencing input was peripheral blood. This chain connects TRBV6-1 to TRBJ2-1; 9 bases line up with TRBD2. The TCR comes from a human donor with COVID-19, enrolled during active disease. The donor label of this sample is uncertain. The CDR3 sequence is CASSVAGARRDEQFF. As DNA, the CDR3 is TGTGCCAGCAGTGTAGCGGGAGCTCGTCGAGATGAGCAGTTCTTC.